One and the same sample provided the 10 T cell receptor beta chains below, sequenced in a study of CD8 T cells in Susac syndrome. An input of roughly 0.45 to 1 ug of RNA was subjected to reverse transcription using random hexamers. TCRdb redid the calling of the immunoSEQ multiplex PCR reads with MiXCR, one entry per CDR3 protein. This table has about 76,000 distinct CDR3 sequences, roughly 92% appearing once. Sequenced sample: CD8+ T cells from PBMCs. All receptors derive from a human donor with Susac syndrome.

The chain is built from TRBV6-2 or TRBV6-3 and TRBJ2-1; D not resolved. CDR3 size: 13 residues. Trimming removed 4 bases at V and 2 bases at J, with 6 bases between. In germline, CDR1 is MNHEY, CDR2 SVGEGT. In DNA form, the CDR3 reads TGTGCCAGCAGTTTCAGCCCCTACAATGAGCAGTTCTTC. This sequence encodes CASSFSPYNEQFF.

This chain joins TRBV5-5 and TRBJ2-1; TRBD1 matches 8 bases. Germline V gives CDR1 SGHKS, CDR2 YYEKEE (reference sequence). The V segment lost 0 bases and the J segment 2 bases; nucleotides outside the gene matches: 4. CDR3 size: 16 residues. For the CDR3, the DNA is TGTGCCAGCAGCTTGGGAGGGACAGGAGCCTACAATGAGCAGTTCTTC. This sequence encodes CASSLGGTGAYNEQFF.

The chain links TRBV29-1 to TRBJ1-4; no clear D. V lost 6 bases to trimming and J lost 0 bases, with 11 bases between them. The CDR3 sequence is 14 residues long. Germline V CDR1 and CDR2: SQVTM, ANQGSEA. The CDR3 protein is CSVAGRSTNEKLFF. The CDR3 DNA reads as TGCAGCGTCGCAGGACGGTCAACTAATGAAAAACTGTTTTTT.

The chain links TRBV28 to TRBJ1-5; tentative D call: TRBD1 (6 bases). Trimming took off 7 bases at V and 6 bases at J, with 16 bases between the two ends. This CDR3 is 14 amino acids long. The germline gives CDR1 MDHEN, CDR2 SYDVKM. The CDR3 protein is CASTEGGVRQPQHF. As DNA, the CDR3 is TGTGCCAGCACGGAAGGGGGTGTGCGTCAGCCCCAGCATTTT.

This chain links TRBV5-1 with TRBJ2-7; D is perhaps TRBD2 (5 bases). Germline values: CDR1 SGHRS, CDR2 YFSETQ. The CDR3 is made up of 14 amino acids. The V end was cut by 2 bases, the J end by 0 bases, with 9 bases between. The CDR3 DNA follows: TGCGCCAGCAGCTTTTCGGGAAACTCCTACGAGCAGTACTTC. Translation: CASSFSGNSYEQYF.

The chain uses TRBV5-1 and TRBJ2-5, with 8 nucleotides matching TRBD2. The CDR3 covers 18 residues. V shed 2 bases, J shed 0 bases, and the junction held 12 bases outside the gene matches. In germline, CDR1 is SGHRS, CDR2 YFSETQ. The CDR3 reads CASSFPPFGRGDQETQYF. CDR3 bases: TGCGCCAGCAGCTTCCCCCCTTTTGGGCGGGGGGACCAAGAGACCCAGTACTTC.

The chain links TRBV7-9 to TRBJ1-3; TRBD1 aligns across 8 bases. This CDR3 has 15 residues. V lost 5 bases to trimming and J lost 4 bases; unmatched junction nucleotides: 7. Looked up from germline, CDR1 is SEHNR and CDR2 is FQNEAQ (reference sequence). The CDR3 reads CASSLTGAKGNTIYF. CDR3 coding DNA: TGTGCCAGCAGCCTGACAGGGGCCAAGGGAAACACCATATATTTT. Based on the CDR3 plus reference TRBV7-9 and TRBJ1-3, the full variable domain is DTGVSQNPRHKITKRGQNVTFRCDPISEHNRLYWYRQTLGQGPEFLTYFQNEAQLEKSRLLSDRFSAERPKGSFSTLEIQRTEQGDSAMYLCASSLTGAKGNTIYFGEGSWLTVV.

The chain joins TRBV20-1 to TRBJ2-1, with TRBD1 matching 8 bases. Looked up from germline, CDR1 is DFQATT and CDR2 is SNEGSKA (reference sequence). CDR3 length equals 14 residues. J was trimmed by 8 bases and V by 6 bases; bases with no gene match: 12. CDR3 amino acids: CSAGIRGLGYEQFF. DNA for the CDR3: TGCAGTGCCGGGATCAGGGGGCTTGGTTATGAGCAGTTCTTC.

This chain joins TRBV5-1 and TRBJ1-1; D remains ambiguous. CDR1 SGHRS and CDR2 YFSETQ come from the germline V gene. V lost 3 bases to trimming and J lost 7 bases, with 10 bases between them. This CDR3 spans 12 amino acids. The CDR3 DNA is TGCGCCAGCAGCTGGAGAACGGGTGAAGCTTTCTTT. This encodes CASSWRTGEAFF.

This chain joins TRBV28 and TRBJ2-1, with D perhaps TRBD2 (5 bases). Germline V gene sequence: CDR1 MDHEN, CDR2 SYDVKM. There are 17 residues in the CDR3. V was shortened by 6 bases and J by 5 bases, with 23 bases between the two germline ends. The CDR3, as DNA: TGTGCCAGCAGGCCTCGGACCCCGGAGGACCCAAACAATGAGCAGTTCTTC. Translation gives CASRPRTPEDPNNEQFF.